The 28 T cell receptor beta chains below all came from one sample that was sequenced in a study of shared clonotypes between healthy human individuals. Only in-frame clones appear in the TCRdb table, and some are missing; sequencing was by immunoSEQ multiplex PCR. In the table there are a few million clones, over 85% of which are singletons. What was sequenced was naive CD4+ T cells sorted from blood. Sample subset: CD45RA+ positively selected. The receptors were sampled from a man aged 18 to 30 in good health.

The chain links TRBV28 to TRBJ1-1; D not certain. Germline CDR1 is MDHEN and CDR2 is SYDVKM. V lost 10 bases and J 3 bases, leaving 15 bases between the germline ends. This CDR3 comprises 13 residues. CDR3 nucleotides: TGTGCCACTCTTGGGCAGTTTGACACTGAAGCTTTCTTT. Protein: CATLGQFDTEAFF.

This clone was observed a few times. This chain joins TRBV9 and TRBJ2-1; TRBD2 matches at 9 bases. This CDR3 has 16 residues. Germline V CDR1 and CDR2: SGDLS, YYNGEE. After removal of 0 bases from V and 7 bases from J, the junction contained 8 bases not matched to a gene. The CDR3 loop reads CASSVGRGGRWNEQFF. In nucleotides, the CDR3 is TGTGCCAGCAGCGTAGGGCGGGGGGGCCGATGGAATGAGCAGTTCTTC.

The chain recombines TRBV30 with TRBJ1-5; D uncertain. The V gene lost 4 bases and the J gene lost 2 bases, with 15 bases spanning the gap. Looked up from germline, CDR1 is GTSNPN and CDR2 is SVGIG (reference sequence). The CDR3 is 15 amino acids. CDR3 residues: CAWTPGSRGNQPQHF. Here the CDR3 DNA reads TGTGCCTGGACTCCGGGATCCCGGGGCAATCAGCCCCAGCATTTT.

This chain connects TRBV10-2 to TRBJ2-7, with 8 bases fitting TRBD2. Germline CDR1 WSHSY, CDR2 SAAADI. CDR3 length: 15 residues. V lost 7 bases and J lost 2; bases outside the gene matches: 10. The CDR3 loop reads CASTLGVGGAYEQYF. Written as DNA, the CDR3 is TGCGCCAGCACCTTAGGAGTCGGGGGGGCCTACGAGCAGTACTTC.

V and J are TRBV19 and TRBJ2-3; D gene uncertain. The ends were cut back, 6 bases at V and 0 bases at J, with 7 bases in the middle. Germline assignment: CDR1 LNHDA and CDR2 SQIVND (reference sequence). The CDR3 runs 13 residues. The CDR3 DNA reads as TGTGCCAGTAGGGTGGGAAGCACAGATACGCAGTATTTT. Translation gives CASRVGSTDTQYF.

The chain uses TRBV2 and TRBJ1-1; D gene unclear. Germline V gives CDR1 SNHLY, CDR2 FYNNEI. The CDR3 covers 13 residues. V was cut by 7 bases and J by 1 base, with 10 bases left in between. The CDR3 spells CASTSLQNTEAFF. CDR3 DNA sequence: TGTGCCAGCACCAGTCTACAGAACACTGAAGCTTTCTTT.

The gene calls are TRBV5-6 and TRBJ2-7; TRBD1 or TRBD2 may be the D gene (5 bases each). Per germline, CDR1 SGHDT and CDR2 YYEEEE. CDR3 length: 11 residues. V shed 4 bases and J shed 5 bases, with 7 bases lying between them. The chain's CDR3 is CASSRGDEQYF. CDR3 DNA: TGTGCCAGCAGCCGAGGGGACGAGCAGTACTTC.

CDR3 region: CASSTGGLGNTIYF. The CDR3 nucleotides are TGTGCCAGCAGTACAGGGGGCCTTGGAAACACCATATATTTT. V is TRBV2 and J is TRBJ1-3; 9 positions match TRBD1. With 5 bases clipped from V and 3 bases from J, the junction kept 2 bases outside the gene matches. CDR3 length: 14 residues. Germline CDR1 and CDR2: SNHLY and FYNNEI.

This chain joins TRBV10-1 and TRBJ2-1; the match to TRBD2 covers 8 bases. V gave up 4 bases and J gave up 8 bases; unmatched junction bases: 7. Germline CDR1 is WNHNN and CDR2 is SYGVQD (reference sequence). The CDR3 contains 14 residues. The CDR3 bases are TGCGCCAGCAGTGCCTGGGGGACTAGGGATGAGCAGTTCTTC. As protein: CASSAWGTRDEQFF.

This clone has just one count. The sample holds other DNA sequences that translate to the same CDR3. CDR3 coding DNA: TGCGCCAGCAGCTTGGAGGGTAGCTCCGGAAACACCATATATTTT. Translation: CASSLEGSSGNTIYF. This rearrangement joins TRBV5-1 to TRBJ1-3; the D is unclear. Trimming removed 0 bases from V and 4 bases from J, with 11 bases in between. Germline V gene data show CDR1 as SGHRS and CDR2 as YFSETQ. The CDR3 loop spans 15 amino acids.

A note on this clone: Because the CDR3 is missing its conserved closing phenylalanine or tryptophan, this is likely a read error. It is unclear where the CDR3 begins or ends on the DNA, so no DNA is shown, and the CDR3 is as TCRdb lists it. V is TRBV5-8 and J is TRBJ2-3. The germline gives CDR1 SGHTS, CDR2 YDEGEE. The CDR3 is 9 residues long, ends included. The CDR3 spells CASSLVSMG.

The rearrangement links TRBV28 to TRBJ1-6, with 8 nucleotides matching TRBD1. This CDR3 is 16 amino acids long. Germline-derived CDR1 and CDR2 are MDHEN and SYDVKM. J gave up 6 bases and V 5 bases, and 9 bases lay outside the gene matches. CDR3 amino acids: CASSSPRQGSNSPLHF. CDR3 in DNA: TGTGCCAGCAGTAGCCCCCGACAGGGGAGTAATTCACCCCTCCACTTT.

This clone is a singleton in its sample. The rearrangement links TRBV19 to TRBJ2-7, with D unresolved. V was cut by 4 bases and J by 6 bases, with 13 bases left in between. The V gene's germline CDR1 is LNHDA and CDR2 SQIVND (reference sequence). The CDR3 spans 13 residues. This CDR3 reads CASSNRYWGEQYF. CDR3 in DNA: TGTGCCAGTAGTAACCGGTATTGGGGCGAGCAGTACTTC.

The rearrangement joins TRBV9 to TRBJ2-3; D not resolved. This CDR3 has 14 residues. The ends were cut back, 0 bases at V and 2 bases at J, with 7 bases in the middle. Germline V gene data show CDR1 as SGDLS and CDR2 as YYNGEE. CDR3 residues: CASSVAYNTDTQYF. In DNA form, the CDR3 reads TGTGCCAGCAGCGTAGCCTACAACACAGATACGCAGTATTTT.

V is TRBV18 and J is TRBJ2-1; D may correspond to TRBD1 or TRBD2 (5 bases each). The germline V gene has CDR1 KGHSH and CDR2 LQKENI. This CDR3 has 14 residues. Deletions cut 3 bases from V and 8 bases from J, with 14 bases between. The CDR3 DNA sequence: TGTGCCAGCTCACCCGAGGGGATTCGGCATGAGCAGTTCTTC. It encodes CASSPEGIRHEQFF.

The genes are TRBV10-3 and TRBJ1-5, with no clear D. Trimming stripped 0 bases from V and 8 bases from J, with 11 bases between. Germline V CDR1 and CDR2: ENHRY, SYGVKD. The CDR3 loop spans 14 amino acids. The CDR3 is CAISESLGIEPQHF. CDR3 DNA: TGTGCCATCAGTGAGTCGTTAGGGATCGAGCCCCAGCATTTT.

In the case of this clone: Other DNA sequences in this sample translate to the same CDR3. The gene calls are TRBV19 and TRBJ1-1, with a tentative D call TRBD1 (5 bases). The CDR3 has 14 residues. CDR1 is LNHDA and CDR2 is SQIVND in the germline V gene (reference sequence). Trimming pared 3 bases from V and 4 bases from J, leaving 12 bases between. CDR3: CASSIQGGGTEAFF. The DNA of the CDR3 is TGTGCCAGTAGTATTCAGGGAGGTGGCACTGAAGCTTTCTTT.

The J gene is TRBJ2-5, the V gene TRBV29-1, with no clear D. Germline V gene data show CDR1 as SQVTM and CDR2 as ANQGSEA. Trimming left V 7 bases short and J 1 base short, with 10 bases between. This CDR3 is built from 12 residues. The chain's CDR3 is CSGGVTQETQYF. The CDR3 DNA reads as TGCAGCGGTGGGGTAACCCAAGAGACCCAGTACTTC.

This chain links TRBV28 with TRBJ2-3, with D unclear. This CDR3 spans 13 amino acids. V lost 3 bases and J lost 4, with 8 bases in between. Germline CDR1 reads MDHEN; CDR2 reads SYDVKM. The CDR3 loop reads CASSLPQPDTQYF. CDR3 in DNA: TGTGCCAGCAGTTTGCCGCAGCCAGATACGCAGTATTTT.

This rearrangement joins TRBV6-5 to TRBJ2-2; 7 bases fit TRBD1. The CDR3 is 15 amino acids. Germline V gene lookup returns CDR1 MNHEY and CDR2 SVGAGI. With V trimmed by 5 bases and J by 1 base, 4 bases remained unmatched. CDR3 DNA: TGTGCCAGCAGTCAGACAGGGATGAACACCGGGGAGCTGTTTTTT. Translated: CASSQTGMNTGELFF.

The chain employs TRBV5-1 and TRBJ2-3, with 7 bases aligning to TRBD2. Looked up from germline, CDR1 is SGHRS and CDR2 is YFSETQ. The CDR3 is made up of 15 amino acids. V gave up 4 bases and J gave up 0 bases; unmatched junction bases: 5. The CDR3 DNA reads TGCGCCAGCAGCCCCAGCGGGGCAAGCACAGATACGCAGTATTTT. Amino acids: CASSPSGASTDTQYF.

V is TRBV11-2 and J is TRBJ2-7, with D perhaps TRBD2 (5 bases). The V gene lost 9 bases and the J gene lost 0 bases, with 21 bases spanning the gap. The germline V gene has CDR1 SGHAT and CDR2 FQNNGV. The CDR3 contains 16 residues. DNA for the CDR3: TGTGCCAGTCGCAGTATACGGACTGCCGTCTCCTACGAGCAGTACTTC. Translated, it gives CASRSIRTAVSYEQYF.

V is TRBV29-1 and J is TRBJ2-4; D uncertain. V lost 5 bases and J lost 8, with 10 bases in between. The CDR3 is 11 residues long. Germline CDR1 reads SQVTM; CDR2 reads ANQGSEA. The CDR3: CSVKPSDIQYF. The CDR3 DNA is TGCAGCGTTAAACCGAGCGACATTCAGTACTTC.

V gene TRBV5-1 combines with J gene TRBJ2-1; D remains unclear. Trimming took 5 bases from V and 4 from J, leaving 19 bases between them. There are 16 residues in the CDR3. Germline CDR1 is SGHRS and CDR2 is YFSETQ. CDR3 sequence: CASRPSQWSEYNEQFF. The CDR3 DNA reads as TGCGCCAGCAGGCCATCACAGTGGAGCGAATACAATGAGCAGTTCTTC.

As for this clone: At one end the junction does not follow the germline gene, possibly because of a read error. V gene TRBV10-3 combines with J gene TRBJ2-1, with D possibly TRBD1 on 8 matching bases. The CDR3 runs to 15 residues. Per germline, CDR1 ENHRY and CDR2 SYGVKD. CDR3 amino acids: CVISEGGTGNNEQFF. The CDR3, as DNA: TGTGTCATCAGTGAGGGGGGGACAGGTAACAATGAGCAGTTCTTC.

This clone showed up just once. The chain recombines TRBV7-9 with TRBJ2-7; TRBD2 might be the D (7 bases). The germline V gene has CDR1 SEHNR and CDR2 FQNEAQ (reference sequence). Trimming left V 5 bases short and J 5 bases short, with 16 bases between. This CDR3 region has 14 residues. The CDR3 bases are TGTGCCAGCAGCCCAGGGGAGGGAAAGGACGAGCAGTACTTC. It translates to CASSPGEGKDEQYF.

The chain couples TRBV5-8 to TRBJ2-7; TRBD1 matches 8 bases. The length of the CDR3 is 14 residues. The germline gives CDR1 SGHTS, CDR2 YDEGEE. V lost 0 bases to trimming and J lost 6 bases; unmatched junction nucleotides: 5. DNA for the CDR3: TGTGCCAGCAGCTTGGGACAGGGGCAATTCGAGCAGTACTTC. Translating it yields CASSLGQGQFEQYF.

This chain uses TRBV9 with TRBJ2-3, with TRBD2 matching over 9 bases. J gave up 4 bases and V 2 bases, and 8 bases lay outside the gene matches. CDR1 is SGDLS, CDR2 YYNGEE, per germline. This CDR3 contains 16 residues. The CDR3 region has the DNA TGTGCCAGCAGCGTTCCCCTTAGCGGGGGTGCAGATACGCAGTATTTT. Protein sequence: CASSVPLSGGADTQYF.